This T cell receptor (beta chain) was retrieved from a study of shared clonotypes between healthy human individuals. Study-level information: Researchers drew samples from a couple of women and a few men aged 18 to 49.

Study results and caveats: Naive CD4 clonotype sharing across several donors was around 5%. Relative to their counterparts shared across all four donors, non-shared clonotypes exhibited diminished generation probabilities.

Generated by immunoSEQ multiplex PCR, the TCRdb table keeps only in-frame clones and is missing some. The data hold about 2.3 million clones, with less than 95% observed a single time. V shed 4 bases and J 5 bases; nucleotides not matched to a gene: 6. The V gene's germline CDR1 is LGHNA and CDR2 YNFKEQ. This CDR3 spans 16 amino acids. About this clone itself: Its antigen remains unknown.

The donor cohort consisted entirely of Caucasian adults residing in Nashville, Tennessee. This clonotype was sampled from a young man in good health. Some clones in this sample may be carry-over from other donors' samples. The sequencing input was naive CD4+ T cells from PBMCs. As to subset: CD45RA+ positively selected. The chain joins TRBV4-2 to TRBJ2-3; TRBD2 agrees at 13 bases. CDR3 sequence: CASSPQLAGGGDTQYF. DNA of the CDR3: TGTGCCAGCAGCCCTCAACTAGCGGGAGGGGGAGATACGCAGTATTTT.